Listed below are T cell receptor beta chains from one sample, sequenced in a study of cytomegalovirus exposure and HLA in healthy donors. The data were produced by immunoSEQ multiplex PCR, yet TCRdb's version contains in-frame clones alone and is incomplete. The sample records over 45,000 clones, approximately 83% being singletons. Sequencing was carried out using PBMCs. These receptors all come from a man in his thirties or forties in good health and CMV-seronegative. Each CDR3 is given with its conserved first and last residue. The order of the fields is CDR3 DNA, CDR3 protein, J gene, V gene, clone size, D gene. A D gene is named only where the DNA matches it firmly. A row's size may be missing; if present it is once, few, many or a size class.

CDR3nt: TGTTCCAGCATACATTCCAGCGGGACCCTGACTAATGAAAAACTGTTTTTT
CDR3aa: CSSIHSSGTLTNEKLFF
j_gene: TRBJ1-4
v_gene: TRBV7-9
abundance: -
d_gene: -

CDR3nt: TGCAGCGTTGAACCAGGACAGGGGCGCACAGATACGCAGTATTTT
CDR3aa: CSVEPGQGRTDTQYF
j_gene: TRBJ2-3
v_gene: TRBV29-1
abundance: -
d_gene: TRBD1

CDR3nt: TGTGCCAGTAGTTGGCGGACAGATAGCAATCAGCCCCAGCATTTT
CDR3aa: CASSWRTDSNQPQHF
j_gene: TRBJ1-5
v_gene: TRBV19
abundance: -
d_gene: -

CDR3nt: TGTGCCAGCAGCTTCGGACAGCTCACCGGGGAGCTGTTTTTT
CDR3aa: CASSFGQLTGELFF
j_gene: TRBJ2-2
v_gene: TRBV5-8
abundance: -
d_gene: -

CDR3nt: TGTGCCAGCAGTTTAACCCCCGGAGGGAACAATGAGCAGTTCTTC
CDR3aa: CASSLTPGGNNEQFF
j_gene: TRBJ2-1
v_gene: TRBV27
abundance: -
d_gene: -

CDR3nt: TGTGCCAGCAGCCCGCTGTTTTCCTTCGAGCAGTACTTC
CDR3aa: CASSPLFSFEQYF
j_gene: TRBJ2-7
v_gene: TRBV2
abundance: -
d_gene: -

CDR3nt: TGTGCCAGCAGCGTGAGCGGGGGGGTCTACAATGAGCAGTTCTTC
CDR3aa: CASSVSGGVYNEQFF
j_gene: TRBJ2-1
v_gene: TRBV9
abundance: -
d_gene: TRBD2

CDR3nt: TGCGCCAGCAGCCCGCCGACTAGCGGGAGTCCTGAGCAGTTCTTC
CDR3aa: CASSPPTSGSPEQFF
j_gene: TRBJ2-1
v_gene: TRBV5-1
abundance: -
d_gene: TRBD2

CDR3nt: TGTGCCAGCAGTGAATCCCCACTAGCGGGAGTTTACAATGAGCAGTTCTTC
CDR3aa: CASSESPLAGVYNEQFF
j_gene: TRBJ2-1
v_gene: TRBV6-1
abundance: -
d_gene: TRBD2

CDR3nt: TGCGCCAGCAGTCACAAAGACAATGAGCAGTTCTTC
CDR3aa: CASSHKDNEQFF
j_gene: TRBJ2-1
v_gene: TRBV10-1
abundance: few
d_gene: -

CDR3nt: TGTGCCAGCAGCTACAACCGGGACAGGGAAGTCAACACCATATATTTT
CDR3aa: CASSYNRDREVNTIYF
j_gene: TRBJ1-3
v_gene: TRBV7-9
abundance: -
d_gene: TRBD1

CDR3nt: TGTGCCCTCCGGCGGTCCACCGGGGAGCTGTTTTTT
CDR3aa: CALRRSTGELFF
j_gene: TRBJ2-2
v_gene: TRBV2
abundance: -
d_gene: -

CDR3nt: TGTGCCAGCTCACCGGGACTTGCCAATGAGCAGTTCTTC
CDR3aa: CASSPGLANEQFF
j_gene: TRBJ2-1
v_gene: TRBV18
abundance: -
d_gene: -

CDR3nt: TGTGCCAGTAGGGGGGTGAGACTAGCGGGAGGGGATGAGCAGTTCTTC
CDR3aa: CASRGVRLAGGDEQFF
j_gene: TRBJ2-1
v_gene: TRBV19
abundance: -
d_gene: TRBD2

CDR3nt: TGTGCCAGCTCACCACCGGACAGACAGGGGACCCAGTACTTC
CDR3aa: CASSPPDRQGTQYF
j_gene: TRBJ2-5
v_gene: TRBV18
abundance: -
d_gene: TRBD1

CDR3nt: TGTGCCTGGAGTCCGGGGGGCGCTCACAACGAGCAGTACTTC
CDR3aa: CAWSPGGAHNEQYF
j_gene: TRBJ2-7
v_gene: TRBV30
abundance: -
d_gene: -

CDR3nt: TGTGCCAGCAGCCCACCGGGGAGCACCGGGGAGCTGTTTTTT
CDR3aa: CASSPPGSTGELFF
j_gene: TRBJ2-2
v_gene: TRBV5-4
abundance: -
d_gene: -

CDR3nt: TGTGCCACTAGCAGGGGTTCAAGCACTGAAGCTTTCTTT
CDR3aa: CATSRGSSTEAFF
j_gene: TRBJ1-1
v_gene: TRBV25-1
abundance: -
d_gene: -

CDR3nt: TGTGCCAGCAGTGAGGCAGCTGAAGCTTTCTTT
CDR3aa: CASSEAAEAFF
j_gene: TRBJ1-1
v_gene: TRBV25-1
abundance: -
d_gene: -

CDR3nt: TGCGCCAGCAGCCAGGGGACAGGGGTCAATGAGCAGTTCTTC
CDR3aa: CASSQGTGVNEQFF
j_gene: TRBJ2-1
v_gene: TRBV4-1
abundance: -
d_gene: TRBD1

CDR3nt: TGTGCCAGCAGCGAACAGTACGCCCAAGAGACCCAGTACTTC
CDR3aa: CASSEQYAQETQYF
j_gene: TRBJ2-5
v_gene: TRBV5-4
abundance: few
d_gene: -

CDR3nt: TGCGCCAGCAGCTTGGAACTCATCCTGGAGGATGAGCAGTTCTTC
CDR3aa: CASSLELILEDEQFF
j_gene: TRBJ2-1
v_gene: TRBV5-1
abundance: -
d_gene: -

CDR3nt: TGTGCCAGCAGTCCCCTGGAGGGGATGGCTGAAGCTTTCTTT
CDR3aa: CASSPLEGMAEAFF
j_gene: TRBJ1-1
v_gene: TRBV27
abundance: -
d_gene: -

CDR3nt: TGTGCCAGCAGCCCGGGGACTAGCGGAACCTACGAGCAGTACTTC
CDR3aa: CASSPGTSGTYEQYF
j_gene: TRBJ2-7
v_gene: TRBV5-8
abundance: -
d_gene: TRBD2

CDR3nt: TGTGCCAGAAGCATACATCAGAGGGGGGAGGGAAATGAAAAACTGTTTTTT
CDR3aa: CARSIHQRGEGNEKLFF
j_gene: TRBJ1-4
v_gene: TRBV5-3
abundance: -
d_gene: -

CDR3nt: TGTGCCAGCACCCGGACAGGGGGCCGGGTCACAGATACGCAGTATTTT
CDR3aa: CASTRTGGRVTDTQYF
j_gene: TRBJ2-3
v_gene: TRBV9
abundance: -
d_gene: TRBD1

CDR3nt: TGCGCCAGCAGCTTGGATAGCGGCTCCTACAATGAGCAGTTCTTC
CDR3aa: CASSLDSGSYNEQFF
j_gene: TRBJ2-1
v_gene: TRBV5-1
abundance: -
d_gene: -

CDR3nt: TGTGCCAGTCGACAAGCGGGACCGTACAATGAGCAGTTCTTC
CDR3aa: CASRQAGPYNEQFF
j_gene: TRBJ2-1
v_gene: TRBV19
abundance: -
d_gene: TRBD2

CDR3nt: TGTGCTAGTGGTTCCCGGGGGACCTCCTACGAGCAGTACTTC
CDR3aa: CASGSRGTSYEQYF
j_gene: TRBJ2-7
v_gene: TRBV12-5
abundance: -
d_gene: -

CDR3nt: TGTGCCAGCAGCTGGGGACAGGGTGGCACAGATACGCAGTATTTT
CDR3aa: CASSWGQGGTDTQYF
j_gene: TRBJ2-3
v_gene: TRBV5-4
abundance: -
d_gene: TRBD1

CDR3nt: TGCAGCGTTAATTCGGCAGGGGGCTCTGGAAACACCATATATTTT
CDR3aa: CSVNSAGGSGNTIYF
j_gene: TRBJ1-3
v_gene: TRBV29-1
abundance: -
d_gene: TRBD1

CDR3nt: TGTGCCAGCAGTTTAAAGTGGGGGGTGAACTACGAGCAGTACTTC
CDR3aa: CASSLKWGVNYEQYF
j_gene: TRBJ2-7
v_gene: TRBV27
abundance: -
d_gene: -

CDR3nt: TGCAGTGCCCCGGGAGGCTACACCTTC
CDR3aa: CSAPGGYTF
j_gene: TRBJ1-2
v_gene: TRBV20-1
abundance: -
d_gene: -

CDR3nt: TGTGCCAGCAGCTTTAGCGGGGGAGCCTACAATGAGCAGTTCTTC
CDR3aa: CASSFSGGAYNEQFF
j_gene: TRBJ2-1
v_gene: TRBV7-2
abundance: -
d_gene: TRBD2

CDR3nt: TGTGCCAGCAGCTTATCAGGGGGCCCCTACGAGCAGTACTTC
CDR3aa: CASSLSGGPYEQYF
j_gene: TRBJ2-7
v_gene: TRBV7-2
abundance: -
d_gene: TRBD1

CDR3nt: TGTGCCAGCAGCTTATCGGGGGCGAACACCGGGGAGCTGTTTTTT
CDR3aa: CASSLSGANTGELFF
j_gene: TRBJ2-2
v_gene: TRBV5-6
abundance: -
d_gene: -

CDR3nt: TGTGCCAGTGCCAGACAGGGTAACACCGGGGAGCTGTTTTTT
CDR3aa: CASARQGNTGELFF
j_gene: TRBJ2-2
v_gene: TRBV19
abundance: -
d_gene: TRBD1

CDR3nt: TGTGCCAGCAACCCTAGACAGGGAATGGAGCAGTACTTC
CDR3aa: CASNPRQGMEQYF
j_gene: TRBJ2-7
v_gene: TRBV6-6
abundance: -
d_gene: TRBD1

CDR3nt: TGTGCCAGCAGTGACGGTACAGGGAGCACAGATACGCAGTATTTT
CDR3aa: CASSDGTGSTDTQYF
j_gene: TRBJ2-3
v_gene: TRBV6-4
abundance: -
d_gene: -

CDR3nt: TGTGCCAGCAGCCATCCTCTTAGCGGGGGACTCGCCTACAATGAGCAGTTCTTC
CDR3aa: CASSHPLSGGLAYNEQFF
j_gene: TRBJ2-1
v_gene: TRBV11-2
abundance: -
d_gene: TRBD2

CDR3nt: TGTGCCAGCAGCGTCCGCGGGGAGCTGTTTTTT
CDR3aa: CASSVRGELFF
j_gene: TRBJ2-2
v_gene: TRBV5-4
abundance: -
d_gene: -

CDR3nt: TGCGCCAGCAGCATACGCAGGGCAACTAATGAAAAACTGTTTTTT
CDR3aa: CASSIRRATNEKLFF
j_gene: TRBJ1-4
v_gene: TRBV5-1
abundance: -
d_gene: -

CDR3nt: TGCGCCAGCAGCCAAGATTCGTTCCTCTCCTACGAGCAGTACTTC
CDR3aa: CASSQDSFLSYEQYF
j_gene: TRBJ2-7
v_gene: TRBV4-1
abundance: -
d_gene: -